The clone carrying this T cell receptor (beta chain) was counted many times. The antigen remains undetermined. Via MiXCR, TCRdb re-called the reads, giving one row per CDR3 protein. The sample has about 260,000 distinct CDR3 sequences, roughly 13% seen once. Germline V gives CDR1 SGHTA, CDR2 FQGNSA. The CDR3 is 15 residues long. With 0 bases removed from V and 1 base from J, the gap between germline ends came to 7 bases. The data are from a study of T cell repertoires in cytomegalovirus infection. Study details: CMV infection and matching HLA type were both indicated by public TCR beta signatures.

Study findings and constraints: There were carriers of CMV plus the relevant HLA, and cumulative public TCR beta family frequency identified them. Clonotype analysis showed dominance of the ex vivo response by HLA-C-restricted CMV-specific TCR beta clonotypes.

Sequences were obtained from PBMCs. This rearrangement joins TRBV7-2 to TRBJ2-1; D gene ambiguous. The clonotype originates from a human donor in good health (CMV status not recorded). Some clones in this sample may be carry-over from other donors' samples. CDR3 sequence (DNA): TGTGCCAGCAGCTTAGCTTCGACGTCCTACAATGAGCAGTTCTTC. This codes for CASSLASTSYNEQFF.